The 30 T cell receptor beta chains given below trace back to one sample, sequenced in a study of OX40 agonist ivuxolimab in advanced cancers. The method was immunoSEQ multiplex PCR; TCRdb's version includes in-frame clones alone and lacks a portion of them. The sample carries 50,000 to 65,000 clones, roughly 80% recorded once. The source material was CD4+ or CD8+ T cells sorted from blood, sampled in a trial of the OX40 agonist ivuxolimab. The receptors were gathered from an adult with an advanced solid tumor such as melanoma, head and neck, liver or kidney cancer.

The rearrangement joins TRBV2 to TRBJ2-7; 7 bases are a match to TRBD1. Germline CDR1 and CDR2: SNHLY and FYNNEI. Trimming removed 6 bases from V and 2 bases from J; junction bases left unmatched: 10. This CDR3 spans 15 amino acids. Here the CDR3 reads CASRYFPGQTYEQYF. The CDR3, as DNA: TGTGCCAGCAGGTACTTTCCGGGACAGACCTACGAGCAGTACTTC.

This chain joins TRBV6-1 and TRBJ2-3, with TRBD2 matching 7 bases. This CDR3 is 16 amino acids long. V shed 2 bases, J shed 5 bases, and the junction held 10 bases outside the gene matches. Germline CDR1 reads MNHNS; CDR2 reads SASEGT. The CDR3 DNA follows: TGTGCCAGCAGTGAACTGGGGACTACCCGCGGAGATACGCAGTATTTT. Translation: CASSELGTTRGDTQYF.

The chain carries TRBV7-2 and TRBJ1-5; D not resolved. Germline V gene sequence: CDR1 SGHTA, CDR2 FQGNSA. V shed 4 bases and J shed 0 bases, with 10 bases lying between them. The CDR3 is made up of 15 amino acids. CDR3 amino acids: CASSSSPYSNQPQHF. The DNA of the CDR3 is TGTGCCAGCAGCTCCTCCCCTTATAGCAATCAGCCCCAGCATTTT.

The genes are TRBV19 and TRBJ2-1; the D is unclear. Germline CDR1 LNHDA, CDR2 SQIVND (reference sequence). The CDR3 has 12 residues. V was pared by 3 bases and J by 8 bases, with 8 bases between. CDR3 sequence: CASSIYEDEQFF. The DNA for the CDR3 is TGTGCCAGTAGTATTTACGAGGATGAGCAGTTCTTC.

Details on this clone: Other DNA sequences in this sample translate to the same CDR3. V and J are TRBV4-1 and TRBJ2-6; D not resolved. CDR3 length equals 16 residues. CDR1 and CDR2 from the germline V gene are MGHRA and YSYEKL. V gave up 0 bases and J gave up 0 bases, with 6 bases separating them. CDR3 coding DNA: TGCGCCAGCAGCCAAGAGCGCAGCTCTGGGGCCAACGTCCTGACTTTC. This encodes CASSQERSSGANVLTF.

The chain joins TRBV14 to TRBJ2-7, with D possibly called TRBD1 or TRBD2 (5 bases each). This CDR3 contains 15 residues. Trimming pared 4 bases from V and 3 bases from J, leaving 16 bases between. Germline V gene data show CDR1 as SGHDN and CDR2 as FVKESK. Here the CDR3 reads CASSPTTGRGYEQYF. In DNA, the CDR3 is TGTGCCAGCAGCCCAACTACGGGACGAGGCTACGAGCAGTACTTC.

V usage is TRBV6-6 and J usage is TRBJ1-1; 7 bases line up with TRBD1. J was trimmed by 3 bases and V by 6 bases; bases with no gene match: 7. CDR1 MNHNY and CDR2 SVGAGI come from the germline V gene (reference sequence). The CDR3 extends over 14 amino acids. CDR3 sequence: CASRETGLDTEAFF. The DNA for the CDR3 is TGTGCCAGCAGAGAGACAGGGCTAGACACTGAAGCTTTCTTT.

The chain employs TRBV11-2 and TRBJ2-2, with D perhaps matching TRBD1 or TRBD2 (5 bases each). Deletions cut 3 bases from V and 3 bases from J, with 14 bases between. Germline values: CDR1 SGHAT, CDR2 FQNNGV. The CDR3 length is 16 residues. CDR3 loop: CASSLIGGSDTGELFF. The CDR3 DNA reads TGTGCCAGCAGCTTGATTGGGGGATCGGACACCGGGGAGCTGTTTTTT.

A remark on this clone: A much more abundant neighbour one base away suggests this may be a read error. Within the sample, other DNA sequences also encode this same CDR3. The chain is built from TRBV6-4 and TRBJ2-2; no definite D call. Germline V gene lookup returns CDR1 MRHNA and CDR2 SNTAGT. The CDR3 is 13 residues long. V gave up 2 bases and J gave up 3 bases, with 4 bases separating them. CDR3 loop: CASSDRDTGELFF. CDR3 nucleotide sequence: TGTGCCAGCAGTGACCGGGACACCGGGGAGCTGTTTTTT.

This chain's CDR3 is CASSFGTGQHNEQFF. The CDR3 region has the DNA TGTGCCAGCAGTTTCGGGACGGGACAGCACAATGAGCAGTTCTTC. The chain joins TRBV27 to TRBJ2-1; TRBD1 matches at 7 bases. Trimming took 3 bases from V and 5 from J; bases not matched to a gene: 7. Germline V CDR1 and CDR2: MNHEY, SMNVEV (reference sequence). The CDR3 runs to 15 residues.

The rearrangement links TRBV27 to TRBJ1-2; D gene uncertain. V lost 0 bases, J lost 4 bases, and 18 bases lay in between. This CDR3 is 17 amino acids long. CDR1 MNHEY and CDR2 SMNVEV come from the germline V gene (reference sequence). The CDR3 DNA reads TGTGCCAGCAGTTTATCGTGGCAGGACGGCGTTAGCTATGGCTACACCTTC. Encoded protein: CASSLSWQDGVSYGYTF.

This clone is judged medium-sized. The chain carries TRBV2 and TRBJ2-3; weak D call: TRBD2 (6 bases). From germline, CDR1 is SNHLY and CDR2 FYNNEI. V lost 1 base, J lost 4 bases, and 15 bases lay in between. This CDR3 region has 16 residues. CDR3 sequence (DNA): TGTGCCAGCAGTGAAGGCGCCGGGAGTAGTTCAGATACGCAGTATTTT. Translated, it gives CASSEGAGSSSDTQYF.

The genes are TRBV14 and TRBJ1-2; D remains ambiguous. Per germline, CDR1 SGHDN and CDR2 FVKESK. This CDR3 is 15 amino acids long. Trimming took off 3 bases at V and 4 bases at J, with 15 bases between the two ends. CDR3 in amino acids: CASSHLDRQTYGYTF. As DNA, the CDR3 is TGTGCCAGCAGCCACCTAGACCGGCAGACCTATGGCTACACCTTC.

The count of this clone is one. The chain is built from TRBV5-1 and TRBJ2-7; TRBD1 aligns across 7 bases. Germline-derived CDR1 and CDR2 are SGHRS and YFSETQ. This CDR3 is 15 amino acids long. Trimming removed 0 bases from V and 5 bases from J; junction bases left unmatched: 8. DNA for the CDR3: TGCGCCAGCAGCTTGGAGGGACAGCGGTCCGACGAGCAGTACTTC. Residues: CASSLEGQRSDEQYF.

This clone was observed a handful of times. The V gene is TRBV6-5, the J gene TRBJ2-7; TRBD1 aligns across 10 bases. V trimming: 7 bases; J trimming: 4 bases; junction bases outside the gene matches: 7. Looked up from germline, CDR1 is MNHEY and CDR2 is SVGAGI. CDR3 size: 14 residues. The CDR3 region is CASNRDRGRYEQYF. In DNA, the CDR3 is TGTGCCAGCAACCGGGACAGGGGAAGATACGAGCAGTACTTC.

This chain uses TRBV9 with TRBJ2-7; the D is unclear. Germline CDR1 SGDLS, CDR2 YYNGEE. There are 13 residues in the CDR3. Trimming removed 0 bases at V and 1 base at J, with 5 bases between. CDR3 nucleotide sequence: TGTGCCAGCAGCGTAGCAGCATCCTACGAGCAGTACTTC. Its protein is CASSVAASYEQYF. The full variable domain, rest sourced from reference TRBV9 and TRBJ2-7, is DSGVTQTPKHLITATGQRVTLRCSPRSGDLSVYWYQQSLDQGLQFLIQYYNGEERAKGNILERFSAQQFPDLHSELNLSSLELGDSALYFCASSVAASYEQYFGPGTRLTVT.

This clone was seen once. The chain links TRBV7-2 to TRBJ1-2, with 8 bases identical to TRBD1. The trim removed 4 bases at V and 0 bases at J, leaving 1 base unmatched. The CDR3 is 14 amino acids. Germline V gene data show CDR1 as SGHTA and CDR2 as FQGNSA. The CDR3 DNA follows: TGTGCCAGCAGCTGGGGACAGGCTAACTATGGCTACACCTTC. This codes for CASSWGQANYGYTF.

V gene TRBV4-2 combines with J gene TRBJ1-2; 7 positions match TRBD1. The CDR3 totals 16 residues. Looked up from germline, CDR1 is LGHNA and CDR2 is YNFKEQ. V lost 3 bases, J lost 6 bases, and 13 bases stayed unmatched. This CDR3 reads CASSQLHRGKGDGYTF. In nucleotides, the CDR3 is TGTGCCAGCAGCCAGCTGCACAGGGGTAAGGGTGATGGCTACACCTTC.

The V gene is TRBV5-1, the J gene TRBJ1-1; TRBD1 might be the D (6 bases). The V and J ends lost 3 bases and 2 bases respectively, with 11 bases between them. The CDR3 consists of 14 residues. The germline CDR1 and CDR2 sequences are SGHRS and YFSETQ. The chain's CDR3 is CASSSGHPNTEAFF. The CDR3 DNA follows: TGCGCCAGCAGCTCGGGACACCCTAACACTGAAGCTTTCTTT. Together with reference TRBV5-1 and TRBJ1-1, the CDR3 gives the full variable domain: KAGVTQTPRYLIKTRGQQVTLSCSPISGHRSVSWYQQTPGQGLQFLFEYFSETQRNKGNFPGRFSGRQFSNSRSEMNVSTLELGDSALYLCASSSGHPNTEAFFGQGTRLTVV.

The chain has TRBV19 and TRBJ2-6; the D gene could be TRBD1 or TRBD2 (5 bases each). Looked up from germline, CDR1 is LNHDA and CDR2 is SQIVND (reference sequence). Trimming pared 9 bases from V and 0 bases from J, leaving 12 bases between. The CDR3 runs to 15 residues. The CDR3 nucleotides are TGTGCCAGCAGGGACGGTAGCTCTGGGGCCAACGTCCTGACTTTC. It is translated as CASRDGSSGANVLTF.

This chain connects TRBV5-1 to TRBJ1-1; TRBD1 agrees at 10 bases. The germline CDR1 and CDR2 sequences are SGHRS and YFSETQ. The J segment lost 7 bases and the V segment lost 0 bases, leaving 3 bases of the junction unmatched. The CDR3 extends over 14 amino acids. CDR3 bases: TGCGCCAGCAGCTTGGCCGGGGACAGGGGTGAAGCTTTCTTT. Its protein is CASSLAGDRGEAFF.

CDR3 protein: CATRQDPGETQHF. Written as DNA, the CDR3 is TGTGCCACCCGACAGGACCCAGGAGAGACCCAGCATTTT. The genes are TRBV2 and TRBJ1-5; D is perhaps TRBD1 (6 bases). The CDR3 is 13 residues long. CDR1 is SNHLY, CDR2 FYNNEI, per germline. Trimming removed 10 bases from V and 11 bases from J, with 21 bases in between. The entire variable domain, with the rest obtained from reference TRBV2 and TRBJ1-5, is as follows: EPEVTQTPSHQVTQMGQEVILRCVPISNHLYFYWYRQILGQKVEFLVSFYNNEISEKSEIFDDQFSVERPDGSNFTLKIRSTKLEDSAMYFCATRQDPGETQHFGDGTRLSIL.

This clone showed up just a few times. The chain recombines TRBV5-1 with TRBJ2-7, with a possible D match to TRBD2 (6 bases). The CDR3 sequence is 12 residues long. Germline-derived CDR1 and CDR2 are SGHRS and YFSETQ. V was cut by 4 bases and J by 5 bases, with 10 bases left in between. Here the CDR3 DNA reads TGCGCCAGCAGCACGGGAGCCAACGAGCAGTACTTC. This translates into CASSTGANEQYF. The full variable domain, completed using reference TRBV5-1 and TRBJ2-7, is KAGVTQTPRYLIKTRGQQVTLSCSPISGHRSVSWYQQTPGQGLQFLFEYFSETQRNKGNFPGRFSGRQFSNSRSEMNVSTLELGDSALYLCASSTGANEQYFGPGTRLTVT.

This clone has only one observation. The gene calls are TRBV29-1 and TRBJ1-4; D may be TRBD1 (5 bases). V was cut by 8 bases and J by 3 bases, with 10 bases left in between. Germline V lookup: CDR1 SQVTM, CDR2 ANQGSEA. The CDR3 extends over 12 amino acids. CDR3 nucleotides: TGCAGCTCACAGGACTCTAATGAAAAACTGTTTTTT. It encodes CSSQDSNEKLFF.

The V and J genes are TRBV4-2 and TRBJ1-1, with D uncertain. The CDR3 extends over 10 amino acids. Trimming removed 10 bases from V and 6 bases from J, with 9 bases in between. Germline lookup yields CDR1 LGHNA and CDR2 YNFKEQ. The CDR3 loop is CATTISEAFF. DNA of the CDR3: TGTGCCACCACTATCTCTGAAGCTTTCTTT.

The rearrangement joins TRBV6-5 to TRBJ2-1, with 7 bases lining up with TRBD1. Germline V gene sequence: CDR1 MNHEY, CDR2 SVGAGI. This CDR3 is 15 amino acids long. J gave up 0 bases and V 5 bases, and 4 bases lay outside the gene matches. The CDR3 DNA reads as TGTGCCAGCAGTAGACAGGGTTTCTCCTACAATGAGCAGTTCTTC. Translating it yields CASSRQGFSYNEQFF.

This chain links TRBV4-2 with TRBJ1-1, with D possibly being TRBD1 (6 bases). The CDR3 is made up of 14 amino acids. V was trimmed by 4 bases and J by 10 bases, leaving 19 bases between them. Germline V lookup: CDR1 LGHNA, CDR2 YNFKEQ. The CDR3 coding sequence is TGTGCCAGCAGCCCTGGGGGACAAGGAAAACGAGCTTTCTTT. Its protein product is CASSPGGQGKRAFF.

The chain combines TRBV11-1 with TRBJ2-1; 7 bases are a match to TRBD2. Germline lookup yields CDR1 SGHAT and CDR2 FQDESV (reference sequence). This CDR3 is built from 16 residues. The ends lost 5 bases at V and 8 bases at J; junction bases unmatched: 15. The CDR3 is CASSPQAGPWGDEQFF. The CDR3, as DNA: TGTGCCAGCAGCCCCCAAGCGGGACCCTGGGGCGATGAGCAGTTCTTC.

This chain links TRBV2 with TRBJ1-5, with 8 bases lining up with TRBD1. The CDR3 runs 14 residues. Trimming at V came to 5 bases and at J to 5 bases, leaving 5 bases not matched to a gene. Germline CDR1 and CDR2: SNHLY and FYNNEI. The CDR3 sequence: CASSQQGVYQPQHF. CDR3 bases: TGTGCCAGCAGTCAACAGGGGGTATATCAGCCCCAGCATTTT.

The rearrangement links TRBV6-1 to TRBJ1-5; unclear D gene. Trimming cost V 6 bases and J 3 bases, with 9 bases left between them. The CDR3 extends over 13 amino acids. Germline V gene lookup returns CDR1 MNHNS and CDR2 SASEGT. As DNA, the CDR3 is TGTGCCAGCAGGTACCGGAACAATCAGCCCCAGCATTTT. It yields the protein CASRYRNNQPQHF.